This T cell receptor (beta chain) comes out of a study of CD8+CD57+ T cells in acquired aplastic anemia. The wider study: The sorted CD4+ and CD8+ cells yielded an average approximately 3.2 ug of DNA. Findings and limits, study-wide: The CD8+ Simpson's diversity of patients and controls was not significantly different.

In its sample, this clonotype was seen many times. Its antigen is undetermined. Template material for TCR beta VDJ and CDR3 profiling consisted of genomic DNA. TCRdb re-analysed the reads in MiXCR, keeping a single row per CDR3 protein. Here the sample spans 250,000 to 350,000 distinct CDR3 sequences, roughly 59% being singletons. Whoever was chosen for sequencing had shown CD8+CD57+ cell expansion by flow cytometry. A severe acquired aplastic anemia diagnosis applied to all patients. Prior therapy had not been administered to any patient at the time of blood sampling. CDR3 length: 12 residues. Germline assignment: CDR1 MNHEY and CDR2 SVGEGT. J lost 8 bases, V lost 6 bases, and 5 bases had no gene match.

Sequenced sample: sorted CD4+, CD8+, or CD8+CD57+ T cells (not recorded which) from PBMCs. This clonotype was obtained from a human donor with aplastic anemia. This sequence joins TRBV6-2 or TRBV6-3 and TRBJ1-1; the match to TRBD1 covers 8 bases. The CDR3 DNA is TGTGCCAGCAGGAGACAGGGGCCAGAAGCTTTCTTT. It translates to CASRRQGPEAFF.